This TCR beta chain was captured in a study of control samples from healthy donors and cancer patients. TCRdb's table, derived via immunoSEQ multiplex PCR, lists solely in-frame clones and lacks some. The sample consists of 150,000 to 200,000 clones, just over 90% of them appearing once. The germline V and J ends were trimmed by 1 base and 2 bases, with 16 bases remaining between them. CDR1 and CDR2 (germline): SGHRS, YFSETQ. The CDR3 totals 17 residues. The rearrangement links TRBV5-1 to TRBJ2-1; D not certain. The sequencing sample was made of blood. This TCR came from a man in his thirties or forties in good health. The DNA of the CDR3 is TGCGCCAGCAGCTTGATTCCCCTCTCGAGAACCTACAATGAGCAGTTCTTC. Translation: CASSLIPLSRTYNEQFF.